The source of this T cell receptor beta chain is a study of blood T cell repertoires in COVID-19. About the study: Some COVID-19 samples were acute and others convalescent; all came from the United States, Italy and Spain. T cells, B-cell-depleted T cells, or PBMCs provided the cDNA or gDNA that served as material.

Authors' data handling: From reference gene primer amplification, estimates of nucleated cell counts were derived. Libraries were prepared by immunoSEQ multiplex PCR; TCRdb keeps only in-frame clonotypes and omits some of them. V and J calls and clone size are copied from that table; D and trimming were computed from the DNA. The profile shows roughly 250,000 clones, approximately 79% of them singletons. Germline-derived CDR1 and CDR2 are SGHTA and FQGTGA. CDR3 length: 14 residues. V was trimmed by 5 bases and J by 3 bases, leaving 12 bases between them. This clone came up a few times. The sample was peripheral blood. The V call is TRBV7-3, the J call TRBJ2-3; weak D call: TRBD2 (5 bases). The clonotype originates from a woman in her thirties or forties with active or convalescent COVID-19. The CDR3 nucleotides are TGTGCCAGCAGCCCCCTCCGGGGAACAGATACGCAGTATTTT. Protein sequence: CASSPLRGTDTQYF.